Listed below are T cell receptor beta chains from one sample, sequenced in a study of T cells after yellow fever vaccination. TCRdb reanalysed the 5' RACE reads using MiXCR and keeps one entry per CDR3 protein. The sample has roughly 180,000 distinct CDR3 sequences; 6.2% are singletons. The specimen was CD4+ T cells sorted from PBMCs, collected on the day of the first yellow fever vaccination. These receptors all come from a man between 18 and 29 years old who received the YFV17D yellow fever vaccine. Both conserved end residues are trimmed from each CDR3. Each record gives: clone size, J gene, V gene, CDR3 protein. The listing skips clone size in some rows; elsewhere it reads once, few, many or a size class.

- TRBJ2-1 TRBV29-1 SVGTVEQF
- TRBJ1-6 TRBV6-5 ASNNNPGLNNSPLH
many TRBJ2-2 TRBV11-2 ASSLRQGPTTNTGELF
- TRBJ1-5 TRBV12-3/TRBV12-4 ASSSMTGNQPQH
- TRBJ2-7 TRBV6-5 ASSYSGIAVYEQY
few TRBJ2-5 TRBV11-2 AAKKTGNSQETQY
many TRBJ1-2 TRBV10-3 AISTGYGYT
many TRBJ1-1 TRBV18 ASSPPSGRANTEAF
many TRBJ2-3 TRBV10-3 AISGRLAGSSTDTQY
many TRBJ2-3 TRBV9 ASSVGGSGGADTQY
few TRBJ1-2 TRBV6-5 ASRPDRVYGYT
many TRBJ2-4 TRBV11-1 ASSFGQGDPIAKNIQY
many TRBJ2-2 TRBV5-1 ASSGGGTTNTGELF
- TRBJ1-3 TRBV5-1 ASSSGQGAGNTIY
many TRBJ1-3 TRBV10-3 AISESVSGNTIY
- TRBJ2-1 TRBV25-1 ASSRRTGGPWGYEQF
- TRBJ1-6 TRBV4-3 ASSQDRNGSPLH
- TRBJ1-3 TRBV12-3/TRBV12-4 ASSRDRDTGNTIY
many TRBJ2-1 TRBV20-1 SATDGSGGGAYNEQF
many TRBJ1-6 TRBV12-3/TRBV12-4 ASKVGLINSPLH
few TRBJ2-6 TRBV18 ASSPGRRIDSGANVLT
few TRBJ2-2 TRBV9 ASSARGTATGELF
many TRBJ1-4 TRBV5-6 ASSEQGAQGEKLF
- TRBJ1-5 TRBV7-9 ASSFDGIQPQH
many TRBJ2-7 TRBV30 AWSEPHYEQY
many TRBJ1-3 TRBV12-3/TRBV12-4 ASSLAPGGAVSGNTIY
few TRBJ2-3 TRBV4-1 ASRGGLLTTDTQY
many TRBJ2-1 TRBV5-1 ASSGIGGAENEQF
many TRBJ1-4 TRBV27 ASSRQQGTNEKLF
few TRBJ1-5 TRBV18 ASSPQGLQPQH
- TRBJ2-2 TRBV19 ASSITSGATGELF
many TRBJ2-1 TRBV18 ASSPTGGYNEQF
many TRBJ1-5 TRBV6-2/TRBV6-3 ASNDRSNQPQH
few TRBJ1-1 TRBV7-9 ASSPLFFAEAF
few TRBJ2-5 TRBV10-2 ASSELGPREETQY
many TRBJ2-2 TRBV21-1 ASSKLAGDPANTGELF
many TRBJ2-1 TRBV7-2 ASSRLRDRGYWNEQF
- TRBJ1-1 TRBV5-1 ASSLGPSGTEAF
few TRBJ2-6 TRBV6-2/TRBV6-3 ASNRSGGTGANVLT
few TRBJ2-2 TRBV6-1 ASSEGQSNTGELF
- TRBJ2-1 TRBV28 ASSGAQGNTYNEQF
- TRBJ2-4 TRBV27 ASSDRGRQNIQY
- TRBJ2-1 TRBV24-1 ATSDLTVSGSNEQF
- TRBJ1-4 TRBV2 ASSEGPGGNEKLF
many TRBJ2-2 TRBV20-1 SARNQRGTGELF
- TRBJ1-6 TRBV12-3/TRBV12-4 ASSFGGFSPLH
many TRBJ1-2 TRBV14 ASSQDRGGIYGYT
few TRBJ1-6 TRBV12-3/TRBV12-4 ASSTGFYVGSPLH
many TRBJ2-2 TRBV5-1 ASSLEDPRAGELF
many TRBJ2-3 TRBV12-3/TRBV12-4 ASSSYSGGNTDTQY
many TRBJ2-7 TRBV12-3/TRBV12-4 ASSWSRVQSEQY
many TRBJ2-1 TRBV7-3 ASSATLGEQF
few TRBJ2-2 TRBV19 ASSIKGPLIANTGELF
many TRBJ2-2 TRBV4-3 ASSHITGLAGIITGELF
few TRBJ1-2 TRBV5-1 ASTSGGTNYGYT